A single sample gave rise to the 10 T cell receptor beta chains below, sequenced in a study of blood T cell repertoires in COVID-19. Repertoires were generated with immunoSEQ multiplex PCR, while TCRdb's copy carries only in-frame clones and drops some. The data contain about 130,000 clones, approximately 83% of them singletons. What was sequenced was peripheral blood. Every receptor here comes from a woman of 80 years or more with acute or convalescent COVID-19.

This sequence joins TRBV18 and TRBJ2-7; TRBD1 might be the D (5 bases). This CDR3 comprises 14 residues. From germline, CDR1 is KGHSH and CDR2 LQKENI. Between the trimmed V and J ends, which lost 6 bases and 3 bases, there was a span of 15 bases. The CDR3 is CASSLQTVFYEQYF. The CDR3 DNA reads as TGTGCCAGCTCTCTTCAGACAGTTTTCTACGAGCAGTACTTC.

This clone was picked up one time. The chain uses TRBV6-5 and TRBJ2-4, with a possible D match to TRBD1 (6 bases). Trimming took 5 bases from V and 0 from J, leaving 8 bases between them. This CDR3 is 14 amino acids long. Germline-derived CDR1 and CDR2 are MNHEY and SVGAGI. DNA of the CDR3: TGTGCCAGCAGTAGAGGGGGAGCCAAAAACATTCAGTACTTC. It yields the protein CASSRGGAKNIQYF.

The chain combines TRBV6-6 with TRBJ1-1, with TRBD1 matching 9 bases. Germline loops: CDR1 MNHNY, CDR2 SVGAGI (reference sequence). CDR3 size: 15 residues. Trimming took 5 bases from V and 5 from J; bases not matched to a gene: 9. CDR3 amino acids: CASSLPDRGGTEAFF. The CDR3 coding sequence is TGTGCCAGCAGTCTTCCGGACAGGGGAGGGACTGAAGCTTTCTTT.

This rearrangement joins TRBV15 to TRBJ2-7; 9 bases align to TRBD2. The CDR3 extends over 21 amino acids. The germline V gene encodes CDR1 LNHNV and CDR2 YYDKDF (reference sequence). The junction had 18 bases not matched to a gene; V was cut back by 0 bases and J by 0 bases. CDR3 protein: CATSRDRSRASGAFRSYEQYF. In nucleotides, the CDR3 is TGTGCCACCAGCAGAGATCGATCTCGTGCTAGCGGGGCGTTCCGCTCCTACGAGCAGTACTTC.

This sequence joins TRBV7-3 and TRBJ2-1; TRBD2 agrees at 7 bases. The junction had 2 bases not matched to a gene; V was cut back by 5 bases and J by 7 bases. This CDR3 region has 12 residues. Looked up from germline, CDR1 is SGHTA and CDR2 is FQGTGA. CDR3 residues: CASSPGLNEQFF. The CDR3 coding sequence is TGTGCCAGCAGCCCGGGACTAAATGAGCAGTTCTTC.

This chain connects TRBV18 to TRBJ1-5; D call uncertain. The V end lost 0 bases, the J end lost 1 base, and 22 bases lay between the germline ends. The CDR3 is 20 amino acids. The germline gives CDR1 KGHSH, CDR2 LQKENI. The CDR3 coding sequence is TGTGCCAGCTCACCACCGAGTCTGTTTCTTCCGGGAAGGAGCAATCAGCCCCAGCATTTT. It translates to CASSPPSLFLPGRSNQPQHF.

CDR3 nucleotide sequence: TGTGCCATCAATGCAGGGGGCAATTCACCCCTCCACTTT. Protein sequence: CAINAGGNSPLHF. The chain combines TRBV10-3 with TRBJ1-6, with 8 nucleotides matching TRBD1. The germline V gene encodes CDR1 ENHRY and CDR2 SYGVKD. This CDR3 has 13 residues. Trimming at V came to 7 bases and at J to 7 bases, leaving 3 bases not matched to a gene.

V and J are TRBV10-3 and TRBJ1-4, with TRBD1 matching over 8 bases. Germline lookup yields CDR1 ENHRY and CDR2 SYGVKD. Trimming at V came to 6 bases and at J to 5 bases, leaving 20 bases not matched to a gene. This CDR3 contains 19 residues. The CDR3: CAISPRARTGYGNNEKLFF. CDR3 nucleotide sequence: TGTGCCATCAGCCCTCGTGCCAGGACAGGGTATGGGAACAATGAAAAACTGTTTTTT.

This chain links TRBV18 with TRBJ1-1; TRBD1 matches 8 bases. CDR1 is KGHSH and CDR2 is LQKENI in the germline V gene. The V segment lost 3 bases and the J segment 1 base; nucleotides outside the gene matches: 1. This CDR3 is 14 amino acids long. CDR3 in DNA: TGTGCCAGCTCACCGGACAGGGCGAACACTGAAGCTTTCTTT. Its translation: CASSPDRANTEAFF.

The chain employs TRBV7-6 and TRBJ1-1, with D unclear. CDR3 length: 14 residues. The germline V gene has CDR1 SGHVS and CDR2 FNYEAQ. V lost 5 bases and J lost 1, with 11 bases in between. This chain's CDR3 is CASSPSAKNTEAFF. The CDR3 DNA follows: TGTGCCAGCAGCCCTAGTGCGAAGAACACTGAAGCTTTCTTT.